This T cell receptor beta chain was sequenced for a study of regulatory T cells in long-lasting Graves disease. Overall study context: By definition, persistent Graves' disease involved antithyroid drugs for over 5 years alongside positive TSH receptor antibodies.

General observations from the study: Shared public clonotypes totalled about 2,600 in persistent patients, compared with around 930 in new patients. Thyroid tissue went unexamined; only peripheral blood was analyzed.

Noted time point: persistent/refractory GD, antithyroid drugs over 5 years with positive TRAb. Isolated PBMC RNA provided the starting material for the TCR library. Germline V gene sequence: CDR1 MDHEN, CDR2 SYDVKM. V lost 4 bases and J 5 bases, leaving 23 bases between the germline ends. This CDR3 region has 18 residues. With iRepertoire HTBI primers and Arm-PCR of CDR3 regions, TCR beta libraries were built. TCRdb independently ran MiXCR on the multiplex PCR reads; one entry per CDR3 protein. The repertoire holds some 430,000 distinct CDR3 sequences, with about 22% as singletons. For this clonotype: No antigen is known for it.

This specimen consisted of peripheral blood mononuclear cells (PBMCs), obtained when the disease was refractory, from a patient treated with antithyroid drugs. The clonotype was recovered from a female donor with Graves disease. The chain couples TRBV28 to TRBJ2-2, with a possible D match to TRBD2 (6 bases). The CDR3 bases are TGTGCCAGCAGTTCCTCCCGAGTGCGGTGGGGGGAAACCGGGGAGCTGTTTTTT. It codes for CASSSSRVRWGETGELFF.